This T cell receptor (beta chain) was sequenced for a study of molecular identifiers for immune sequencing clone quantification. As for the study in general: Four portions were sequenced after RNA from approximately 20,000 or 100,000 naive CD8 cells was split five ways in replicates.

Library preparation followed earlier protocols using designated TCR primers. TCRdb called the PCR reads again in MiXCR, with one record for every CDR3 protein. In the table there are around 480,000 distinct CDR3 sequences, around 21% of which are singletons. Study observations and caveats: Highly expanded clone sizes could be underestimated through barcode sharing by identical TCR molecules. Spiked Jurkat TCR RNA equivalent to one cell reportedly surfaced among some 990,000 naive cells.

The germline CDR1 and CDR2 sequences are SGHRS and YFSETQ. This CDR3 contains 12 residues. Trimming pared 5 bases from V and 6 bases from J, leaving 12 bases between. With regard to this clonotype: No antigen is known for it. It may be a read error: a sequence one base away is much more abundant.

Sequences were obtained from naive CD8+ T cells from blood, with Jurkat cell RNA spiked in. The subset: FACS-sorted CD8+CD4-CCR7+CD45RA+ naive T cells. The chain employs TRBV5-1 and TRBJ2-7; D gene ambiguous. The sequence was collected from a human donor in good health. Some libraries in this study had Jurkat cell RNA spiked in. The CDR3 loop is CASRSGTVEQYF. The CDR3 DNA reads TGCGCCAGCAGATCGGGCACCGTCGAGCAGTACTTC.